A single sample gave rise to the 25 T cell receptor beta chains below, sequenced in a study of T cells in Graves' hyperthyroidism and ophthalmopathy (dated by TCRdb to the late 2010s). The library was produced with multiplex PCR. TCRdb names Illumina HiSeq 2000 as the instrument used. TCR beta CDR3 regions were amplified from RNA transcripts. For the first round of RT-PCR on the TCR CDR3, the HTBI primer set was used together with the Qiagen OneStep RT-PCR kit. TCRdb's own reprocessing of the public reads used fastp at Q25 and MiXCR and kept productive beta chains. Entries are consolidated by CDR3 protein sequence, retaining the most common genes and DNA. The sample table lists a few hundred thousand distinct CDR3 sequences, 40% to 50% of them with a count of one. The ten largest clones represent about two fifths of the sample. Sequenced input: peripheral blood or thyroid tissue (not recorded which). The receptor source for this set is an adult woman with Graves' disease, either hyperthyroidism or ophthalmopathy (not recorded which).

CDR3 region: CASSYGQRYGYTF. The CDR3 coding sequence is TGTGCCAGCAGCTATGGACAGCGCTATGGCTACACCTTC. The chain links TRBV14 to TRBJ1-2, with D perhaps TRBD1 (6 bases). Trimming took 5 bases from V and 4 from J, leaving 11 bases between them. The CDR3 sequence is 13 residues long. Germline CDR1 and CDR2: SGHDN and FVKESK.

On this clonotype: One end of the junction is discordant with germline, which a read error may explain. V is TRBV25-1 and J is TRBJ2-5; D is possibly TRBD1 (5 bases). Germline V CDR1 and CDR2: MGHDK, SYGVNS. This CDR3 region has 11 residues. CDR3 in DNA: TGCCACCCGGACAAGGGAGAGACCCAGTACTTC. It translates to CHPDKGETQYF.

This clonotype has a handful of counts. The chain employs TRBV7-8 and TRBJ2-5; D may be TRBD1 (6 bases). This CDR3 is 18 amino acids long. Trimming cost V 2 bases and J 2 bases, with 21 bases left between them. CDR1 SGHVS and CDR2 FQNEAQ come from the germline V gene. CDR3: CASSLWGRGETGQETQYF. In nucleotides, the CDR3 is TGTGCCAGCAGCTTATGGGGTCGTGGTGAGACAGGACAAGAGACCCAGTACTTC. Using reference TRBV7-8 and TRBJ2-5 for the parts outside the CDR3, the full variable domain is GAGVSQSPRYKVAKRGQDVALRCDPISGHVSLFWYQQALGQGPEFLTYFQNEAQLDKSGLPSDRFFAERPEGSVSTLKIQRTQQEDSAVYLCASSLWGRGETGQETQYFGPGTRLLVL.

The CDR3 is CSVLTSGSSYEQYF. CDR3 nucleotides: TGCAGCGTCCTGACTAGCGGGAGCTCCTACGAGCAGTACTTC. V is TRBV29-1 and J is TRBJ2-7; TRBD2 agrees at 12 bases. The germline V gene has CDR1 SQVTM and CDR2 ANQGSEA. Unmatched junction bases numbered 3, after V lost 6 bases and J lost 0 bases. The length of the CDR3 is 14 residues.

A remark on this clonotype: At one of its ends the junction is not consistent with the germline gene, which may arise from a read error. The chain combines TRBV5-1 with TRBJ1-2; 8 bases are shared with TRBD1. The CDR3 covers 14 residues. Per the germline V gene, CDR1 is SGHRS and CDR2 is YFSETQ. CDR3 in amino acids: CAGSLGQEFYGYTF. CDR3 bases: TGCGCCGGCAGCTTGGGACAGGAGTTCTATGGCTACACCTTC. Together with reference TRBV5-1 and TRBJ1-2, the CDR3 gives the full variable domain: KAGVTQTPRYLIKTRGQQVTLSCSPISGHRSVSWYQQTPGQGLQFLFEYFSETQRNKGNFPGRFSGRQFSNSRSEMNVSTLELGDSALYLCAGSLGQEFYGYTFGSGTRLTVV.

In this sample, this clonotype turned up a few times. The CDR3 is CASSQARTGELFF. The CDR3, as DNA: TGTGCCAGCAGCCAAGCGCGCACCGGGGAGCTGTTTTTT. J is TRBJ2-2 and V is TRBV28; D is unresolved. Germline assignment: CDR1 MDHEN and CDR2 SYDVKM. The V end was cut by 6 bases, the J end by 4 bases, with 9 bases between. The CDR3 is 13 residues long.

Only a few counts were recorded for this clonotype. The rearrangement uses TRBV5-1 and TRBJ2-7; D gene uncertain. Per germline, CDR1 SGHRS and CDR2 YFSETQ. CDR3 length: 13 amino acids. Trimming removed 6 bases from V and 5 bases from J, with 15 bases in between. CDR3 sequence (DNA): TGCGCCAGCAAACTTCGTTGGTCCGACGAGCAGTACTTC. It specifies CASKLRWSDEQYF.

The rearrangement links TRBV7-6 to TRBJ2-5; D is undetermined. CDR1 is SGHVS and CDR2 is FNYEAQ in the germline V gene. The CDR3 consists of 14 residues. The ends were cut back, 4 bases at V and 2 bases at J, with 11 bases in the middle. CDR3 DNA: TGTGCCAGCAGCTGGTCTAGTCGGCAAGAGACCCAGTACTTC. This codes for CASSWSSRQETQYF.

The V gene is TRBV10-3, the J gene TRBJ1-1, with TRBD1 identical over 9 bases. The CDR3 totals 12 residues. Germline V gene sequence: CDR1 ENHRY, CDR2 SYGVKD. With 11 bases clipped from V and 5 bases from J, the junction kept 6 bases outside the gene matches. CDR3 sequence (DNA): TGTGCCGGTTCCGGGACAGGGACTGAAGCTTTCTTT. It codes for CAGSGTGTEAFF.

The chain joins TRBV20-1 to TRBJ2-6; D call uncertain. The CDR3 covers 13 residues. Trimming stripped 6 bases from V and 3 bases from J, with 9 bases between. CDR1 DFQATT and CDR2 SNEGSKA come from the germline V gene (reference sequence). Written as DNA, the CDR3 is TGCAGTGCCCTAAAGGTTGGGGCCAACGTCCTGACTTTC. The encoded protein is CSALKVGANVLTF.

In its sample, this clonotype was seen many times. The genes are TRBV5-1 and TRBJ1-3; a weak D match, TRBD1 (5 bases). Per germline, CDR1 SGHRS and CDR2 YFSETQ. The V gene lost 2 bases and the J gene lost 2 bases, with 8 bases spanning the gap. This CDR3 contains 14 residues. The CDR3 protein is CASSFMGAGNTIYF. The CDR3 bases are TGCGCCAGCAGCTTCATGGGGGCTGGAAACACCATATATTTT.

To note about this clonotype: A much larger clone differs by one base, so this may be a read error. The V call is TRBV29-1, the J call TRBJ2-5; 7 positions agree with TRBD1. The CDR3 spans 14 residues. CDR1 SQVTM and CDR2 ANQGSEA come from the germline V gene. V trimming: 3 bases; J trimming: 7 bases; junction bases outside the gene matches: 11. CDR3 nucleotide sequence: TGCAGCGTTGACCTGACAGGGTTAGGTGGGACCCAGTACTTC. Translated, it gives CSVDLTGLGGTQYF.

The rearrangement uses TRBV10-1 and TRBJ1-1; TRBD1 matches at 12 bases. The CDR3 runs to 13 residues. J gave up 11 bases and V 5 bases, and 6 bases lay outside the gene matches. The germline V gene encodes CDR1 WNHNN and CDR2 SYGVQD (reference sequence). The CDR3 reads CASSPKGQGAAFF. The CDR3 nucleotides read TGCGCCAGCAGTCCGAAGGGACAGGGGGCGGCTTTCTTT.

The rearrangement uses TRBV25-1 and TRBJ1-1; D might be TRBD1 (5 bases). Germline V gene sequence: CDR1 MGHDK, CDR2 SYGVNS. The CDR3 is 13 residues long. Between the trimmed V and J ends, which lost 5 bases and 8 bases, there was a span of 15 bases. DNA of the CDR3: TGTGCCAGCAGTTACTACGCCGGGACCGAAGCTTTCTTT. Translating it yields CASSYYAGTEAFF. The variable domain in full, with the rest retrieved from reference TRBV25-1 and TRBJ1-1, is EADIYQTPRYLVIGTGKKITLECSQTMGHDKMYWYQQDPGMELHLIHYSYGVNSTEKGDLSSESTVSRIRTEHFPLTLESARPSHTSQYLCASSYYAGTEAFFGQGTRLTVV.

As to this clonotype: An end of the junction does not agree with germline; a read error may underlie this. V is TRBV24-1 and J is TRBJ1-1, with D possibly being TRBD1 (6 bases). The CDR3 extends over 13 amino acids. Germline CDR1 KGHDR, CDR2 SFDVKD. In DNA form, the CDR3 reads TGTGCCACCAGTGGTTTGGGGGCAACTGAAGCTTTCTTT. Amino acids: CATSGLGATEAFF.

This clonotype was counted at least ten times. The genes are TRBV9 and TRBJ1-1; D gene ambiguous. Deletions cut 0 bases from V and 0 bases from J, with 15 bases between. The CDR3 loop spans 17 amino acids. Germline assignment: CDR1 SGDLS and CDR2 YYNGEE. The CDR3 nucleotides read TGTGCCAGCAGCGTAGTGGGCAGCAGGATTTTGAACACTGAAGCTTTCTTT. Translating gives CASSVVGSRILNTEAFF. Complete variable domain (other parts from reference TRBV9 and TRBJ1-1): DSGVTQTPKHLITATGQRVTLRCSPRSGDLSVYWYQQSLDQGLQFLIQYYNGEERAKGNILERFSAQQFPDLHSELNLSSLELGDSALYFCASSVVGSRILNTEAFFGQGTRLTVV.

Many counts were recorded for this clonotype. CDR3 nucleotides: TGTGCCAGCAGAACGGGACTTGACACCGGGGAGCTGTTTTTT. Translation gives CASRTGLDTGELFF. The rearrangement uses TRBV5-6 and TRBJ2-2; D is perhaps TRBD2 (6 bases). Germline V gene lookup returns CDR1 SGHDT and CDR2 YYEEEE. V lost 5 bases to trimming and J lost 3 bases, with 11 bases between them. The CDR3 has 14 amino acids.

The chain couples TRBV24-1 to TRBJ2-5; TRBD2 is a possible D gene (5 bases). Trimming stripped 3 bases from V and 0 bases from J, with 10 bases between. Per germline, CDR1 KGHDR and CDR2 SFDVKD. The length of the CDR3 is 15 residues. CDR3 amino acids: CATSDPTGNQETQYF. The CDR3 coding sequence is TGTGCCACCAGTGATCCGACGGGAAACCAAGAGACCCAGTACTTC.

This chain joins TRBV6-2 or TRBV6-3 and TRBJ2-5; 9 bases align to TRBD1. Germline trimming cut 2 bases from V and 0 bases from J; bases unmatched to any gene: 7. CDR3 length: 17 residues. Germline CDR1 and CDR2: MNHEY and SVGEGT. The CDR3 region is CASSYGQTGGYQETQYF. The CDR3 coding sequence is TGTGCCAGCAGTTACGGGCAGACAGGGGGATACCAAGAGACCCAGTACTTC.

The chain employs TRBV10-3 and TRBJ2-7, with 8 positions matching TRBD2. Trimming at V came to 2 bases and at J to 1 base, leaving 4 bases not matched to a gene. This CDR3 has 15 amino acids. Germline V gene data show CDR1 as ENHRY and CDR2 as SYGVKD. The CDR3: CAISERGGASYEQYF. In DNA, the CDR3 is TGTGCCATCAGTGAGCGGGGGGGGGCTTCCTACGAGCAGTACTTC.

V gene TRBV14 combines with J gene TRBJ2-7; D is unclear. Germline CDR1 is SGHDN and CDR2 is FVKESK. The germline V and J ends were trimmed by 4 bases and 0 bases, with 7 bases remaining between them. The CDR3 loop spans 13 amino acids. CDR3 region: CASSPLPSYEQYF. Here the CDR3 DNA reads TGTGCCAGCAGCCCGCTCCCCTCCTACGAGCAGTACTTC.

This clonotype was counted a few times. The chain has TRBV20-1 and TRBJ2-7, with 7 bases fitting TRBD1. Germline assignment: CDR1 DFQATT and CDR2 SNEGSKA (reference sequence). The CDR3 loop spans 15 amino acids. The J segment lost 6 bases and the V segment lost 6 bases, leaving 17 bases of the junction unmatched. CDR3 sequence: CSAITLTGSDSEQYF. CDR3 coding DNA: TGCAGTGCGATAACCCTGACAGGGAGTGACTCCGAGCAGTACTTC.

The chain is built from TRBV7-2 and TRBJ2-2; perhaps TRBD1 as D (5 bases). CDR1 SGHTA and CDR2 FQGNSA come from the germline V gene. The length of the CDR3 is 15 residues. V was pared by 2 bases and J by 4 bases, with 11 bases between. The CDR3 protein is CASSLTRARTGELFF. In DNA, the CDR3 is TGTGCCAGCAGCTTAACCAGGGCCCGCACCGGGGAGCTGTTTTTT.

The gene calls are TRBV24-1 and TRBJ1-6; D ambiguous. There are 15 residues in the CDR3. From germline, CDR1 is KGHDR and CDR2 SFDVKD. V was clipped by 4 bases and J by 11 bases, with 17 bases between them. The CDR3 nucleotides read TGTGCCACCAGTGACCCGGACCGAAGTGAAGCACCCCTCCACTTT. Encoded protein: CATSDPDRSEAPLHF.

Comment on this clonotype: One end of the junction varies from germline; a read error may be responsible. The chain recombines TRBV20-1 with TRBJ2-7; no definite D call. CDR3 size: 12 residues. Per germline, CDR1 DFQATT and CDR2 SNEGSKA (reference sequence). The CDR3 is CSARARAGSVDF. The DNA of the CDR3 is TGCAGTGCTAGAGCTCGGGCAGGCTCAGTAGACTTC.